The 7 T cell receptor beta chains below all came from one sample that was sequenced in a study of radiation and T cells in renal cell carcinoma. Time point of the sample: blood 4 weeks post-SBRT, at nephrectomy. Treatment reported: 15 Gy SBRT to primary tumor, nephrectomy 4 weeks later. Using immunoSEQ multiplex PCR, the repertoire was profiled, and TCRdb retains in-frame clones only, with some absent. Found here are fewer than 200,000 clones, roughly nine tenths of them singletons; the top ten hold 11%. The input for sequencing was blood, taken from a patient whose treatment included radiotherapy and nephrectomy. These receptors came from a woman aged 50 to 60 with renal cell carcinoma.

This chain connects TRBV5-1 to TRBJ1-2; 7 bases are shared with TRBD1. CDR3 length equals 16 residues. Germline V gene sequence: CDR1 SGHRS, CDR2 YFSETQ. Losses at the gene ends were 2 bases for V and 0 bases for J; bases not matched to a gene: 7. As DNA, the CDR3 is TGCGCCAGCAGCTTAACTGGGACAGCCACTAACTATGGCTACACCTTC. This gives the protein CASSLTGTATNYGYTF.

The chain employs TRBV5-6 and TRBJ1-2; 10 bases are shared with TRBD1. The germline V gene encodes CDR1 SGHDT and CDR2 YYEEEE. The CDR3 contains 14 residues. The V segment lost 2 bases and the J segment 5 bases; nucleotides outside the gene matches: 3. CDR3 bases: TGTGCCAGCAGCTTCCCGGACAGGGGGTATGGCTACACCTTC. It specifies CASSFPDRGYGYTF.

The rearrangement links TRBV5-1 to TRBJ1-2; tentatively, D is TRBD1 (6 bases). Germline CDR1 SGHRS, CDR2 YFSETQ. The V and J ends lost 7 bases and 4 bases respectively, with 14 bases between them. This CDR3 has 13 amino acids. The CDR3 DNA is TGCGCCAGCGCTCCACAGGGATTCTATGGCTACACCTTC. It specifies CASAPQGFYGYTF.

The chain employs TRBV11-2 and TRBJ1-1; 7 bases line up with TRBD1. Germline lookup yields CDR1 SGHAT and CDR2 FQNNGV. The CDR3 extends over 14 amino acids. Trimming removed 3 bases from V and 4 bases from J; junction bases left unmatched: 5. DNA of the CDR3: TGTGCCAGCAGCTTTATGAGGGGGCGCACTGAAGCTTTCTTT. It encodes CASSFMRGRTEAFF.

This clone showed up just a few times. The CDR3 bases are TGTGCCAGCAGCTATGGACTAGCGGTATCTAACAATGAGCAGTTCTTC. This translates into CASSYGLAVSNNEQFF. The chain recombines TRBV5-6 with TRBJ2-1; TRBD2 matches at 10 bases. V dropped 3 bases and J dropped 5; count of bases not matched to a gene: 8. The CDR3 has 16 amino acids. Germline V gene data show CDR1 as SGHDT and CDR2 as YYEEEE.

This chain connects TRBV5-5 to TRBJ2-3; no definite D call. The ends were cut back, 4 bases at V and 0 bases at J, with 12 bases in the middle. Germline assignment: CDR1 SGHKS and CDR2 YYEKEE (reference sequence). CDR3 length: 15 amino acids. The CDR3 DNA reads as TGTGCCAGCAGCCAAATCGGGTTGAGCACAGATACGCAGTATTTT. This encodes CASSQIGLSTDTQYF.

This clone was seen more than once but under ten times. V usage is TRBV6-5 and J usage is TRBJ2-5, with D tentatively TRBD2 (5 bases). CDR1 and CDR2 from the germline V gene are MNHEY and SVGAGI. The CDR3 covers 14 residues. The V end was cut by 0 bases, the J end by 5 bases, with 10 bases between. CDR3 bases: TGTGCCAGCAGTTACTCGTTTTCGGGGGAGACCCAGTACTTC. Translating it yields CASSYSFSGETQYF.